This entry lists 16 T cell receptor beta chains sequenced from one sample in a study of shared clonotypes between healthy human individuals. Only in-frame clones appear in the TCRdb table, and some are missing; sequencing was by immunoSEQ multiplex PCR. The sample carries around 580,000 clones, roughly 98% recorded once. Terminally differentiated effector memory CD45RA+ cells were excluded from the naive CD8 cells, which were CD45RO-negative and positively selected for CCR7. The specimen was naive CD8+ T cells sorted from blood. Every receptor here comes from a man aged 25 to 40 in good health.

V is TRBV29-1 and J is TRBJ2-1, with D possibly TRBD1 on 6 matching bases. The CDR3 contains 15 residues. CDR1 SQVTM and CDR2 ANQGSEA come from the germline V gene. V lost 1 base and J 2 bases, leaving 12 bases between the germline ends. The CDR3 here is CSVEGGLLPYNEQFF. CDR3 in DNA: TGCAGCGTTGAAGGGGGGCTTTTGCCCTACAATGAGCAGTTCTTC.

The chain combines TRBV18 with TRBJ2-7, with TRBD1 matching over 8 bases. Germline-derived CDR1 and CDR2 are KGHSH and LQKENI. This CDR3 region has 14 residues. The V gene end was trimmed by 6 bases and the J gene end by 3 bases; junction bases not matched to a gene: 7. The CDR3 DNA sequence: TGTGCCAGCTCGCGTGACAGGGGTAACTACGAGCAGTACTTC. Amino acids: CASSRDRGNYEQYF. Full variable domain (remainder filled in from reference TRBV18 and TRBJ2-7): NAGVMQNPRHLVRRRGQEARLRCSPMKGHSHVYWYRQLPEEGLKFMVYLQKENIIDESGMPKERFSAEFPKEGPSILRIQQVVRGDSAAYFCASSRDRGNYEQYFGPGTRLTVT.

The V gene is TRBV29-1, the J gene TRBJ1-2; D remains ambiguous. Germline V gives CDR1 SQVTM, CDR2 ANQGSEA. Trimming took off 0 bases at V and 5 bases at J, with 19 bases between the two ends. The CDR3 loop spans 16 amino acids. CDR3 residues: CSVEDPVVEALYGYTF. For the CDR3, the DNA is TGCAGCGTTGAAGATCCAGTGGTGGAGGCGCTATATGGCTACACCTTC.

Points on this clone: This specimen includes other DNA sequences encoding the same CDR3. The CDR3 is CASSIAGGSNQPQHF. Written as DNA, the CDR3 is TGTGCCAGTAGTATAGCGGGAGGTAGCAATCAGCCCCAGCATTTT. The chain recombines TRBV19 with TRBJ1-5; unclear D gene. Trimming shortened V by 1 base and J by 0 bases, and 7 bases separated the two germline ends. CDR1 LNHDA and CDR2 SQIVND come from the germline V gene (reference sequence). The length of the CDR3 is 15 residues.

The V call is TRBV7-6, the J call TRBJ2-2; 10 positions match TRBD2. Germline V gene lookup returns CDR1 SGHVS and CDR2 FNYEAQ. Unmatched junction bases numbered 6, after V lost 4 bases and J lost 7 bases. The CDR3 is 15 residues long. CDR3 bases: TGTGCCAGCAGCTCGACTAGCGGGTTGCTCGGGGAGCTGTTTTTT. Translation: CASSSTSGLLGELFF.

This rearrangement joins TRBV7-2 to TRBJ2-3; 11 bases agree with TRBD2. CDR3 length equals 16 residues. V was pared by 4 bases and J by 5 bases, with 8 bases of the junction left unmatched. The germline CDR1 and CDR2 sequences are SGHTA and FQGNSA. CDR3 region: CASSSYSGRAGDTQYF. As DNA, the CDR3 is TGTGCCAGCAGCTCCTATAGCGGGAGGGCAGGAGATACGCAGTATTTT. Filled out from reference TRBV7-2 and TRBJ2-3, the complete variable domain reads GAGVSQSPSNKVTEKGKDVELRCDPISGHTALYWYRQSLGQGLEFLIYFQGNSAPDKSGLPSDRFSAERTGGSVSTLTIQRTQQEDSAVYLCASSSYSGRAGDTQYFGPGTRLTVL.

The V and J genes are TRBV19 and TRBJ2-2, with 8 bases lining up with TRBD1. CDR3 length equals 19 residues. Germline values: CDR1 LNHDA, CDR2 SQIVND (reference sequence). V gave up 4 bases and J gave up 0 bases; unmatched junction bases: 13. The CDR3 loop reads CASSTTTRDRTSNTGELFF. CDR3 bases: TGTGCCAGTAGTACAACTACCCGGGACAGGACTTCGAACACCGGGGAGCTGTTTTTT.

The V and J genes are TRBV11-2 and TRBJ2-1; D remains unclear. CDR3 length: 15 amino acids. V shed 0 bases and J shed 2 bases, with 8 bases lying between them. Germline V gives CDR1 SGHAT, CDR2 FQNNGV. The CDR3 reads CASSLEGVTYNEQFF. The DNA of the CDR3 is TGTGCCAGCAGCTTAGAGGGCGTTACCTACAATGAGCAGTTCTTC.

The chain employs TRBV27 and TRBJ1-1; 7 nucleotides agree with TRBD1. After removal of 2 bases from V and 1 base from J, the junction contained 10 bases not matched to a gene. CDR1 is MNHEY and CDR2 is SMNVEV in the germline V gene (reference sequence). The CDR3 covers 17 residues. The CDR3 DNA sequence: TGTGCCAGCAGTTTAGACCCGACAGGGAGGCAGAACACTGAAGCTTTCTTT. Translation gives CASSLDPTGRQNTEAFF.

The chain links TRBV27 to TRBJ2-7; D gene uncertain. CDR1 is MNHEY and CDR2 is SMNVEV in the germline V gene (reference sequence). This CDR3 comprises 13 residues. The V and J ends lost 0 bases and 3 bases respectively, with 6 bases between them. CDR3 residues: CASSLSANYEQYF. CDR3 sequence (DNA): TGTGCCAGCAGTTTATCCGCGAACTACGAGCAGTACTTC.

The gene calls are TRBV29-1 and TRBJ2-1; D remains ambiguous. CDR1 is SQVTM and CDR2 is ANQGSEA in the germline V gene. The CDR3 sequence is 16 residues long. V was trimmed by 3 bases and J by 0 bases, leaving 15 bases between them. This chain's CDR3 is CSVEGSEKSSYNEQFF. The CDR3 DNA sequence: TGCAGCGTTGAGGGTTCGGAAAAAAGCTCCTACAATGAGCAGTTCTTC.

Only one count was recorded for this clone. The V call is TRBV5-1, the J call TRBJ2-1, with TRBD1 matching 7 bases. From germline, CDR1 is SGHRS and CDR2 YFSETQ. V dropped 0 bases and J dropped 3; count of bases not matched to a gene: 3. The CDR3 is 15 residues long. CDR3 bases: TGCGCCAGCAGCTTGGGCAGGGGGATCTACAATGAGCAGTTCTTC. Encoded protein: CASSLGRGIYNEQFF.

The count of this clone is one. This chain uses TRBV4-1 with TRBJ2-7; D remains unclear. The CDR3 is 14 residues long. Germline V CDR1 and CDR2: MGHRA, YSYEKL. The V end was cut by 4 bases, the J end by 4 bases, with 14 bases between. The CDR3 region has the DNA TGCGCCAGCAGCCCAAACCCGGACGTATACGAGCAGTACTTC. Its protein is CASSPNPDVYEQYF.

V is TRBV15 and J is TRBJ2-5, with D possibly being TRBD2 (5 bases). V lost 3 bases to trimming and J lost 2 bases, with 16 bases between them. CDR3 length equals 16 residues. Germline loops: CDR1 LNHNV, CDR2 YYDKDF (reference sequence). CDR3 residues: CATSSTEGSNQETQYF. The CDR3 DNA is TGTGCCACCAGCAGCACGGAAGGGAGCAATCAAGAGACCCAGTACTTC. Looking up the rest from reference TRBV15 and TRBJ2-5 gives the full variable domain: DAMVIQNPRYQVTQFGKPVTLSCSQTLNHNVMYWYQQKSSQAPKLLFHYYDKDFNNEADTPDNFQSRRPNTSFCFLDIRSPGLGDTAMYLCATSSTEGSNQETQYFGPGTRLLVL.

This chain links TRBV27 with TRBJ2-7; D remains unclear. Germline V gives CDR1 MNHEY, CDR2 SMNVEV (reference sequence). The CDR3 length is 14 residues. V shed 3 bases and J shed 3 bases, with 12 bases lying between them. The DNA for the CDR3 is TGTGCCAGCAGTTTTAACGGTCTCGGCTACGAGCAGTACTTC. Translated: CASSFNGLGYEQYF.

The gene calls are TRBV5-6 and TRBJ2-3, with TRBD2 as a possible D gene (6 bases). V gave up 3 bases and J gave up 5 bases, with 16 bases separating them. Germline V gene lookup returns CDR1 SGHDT and CDR2 YYEEEE. The CDR3 sequence is 15 residues long. CDR3 DNA sequence: TGTGCCAGCAGCTCCTTTAACGGGAGAGGAGATACGCAGTATTTT. Translated, it gives CASSSFNGRGDTQYF.